The following is a T cell receptor (beta chain) sequence with its context. Its antigen remains unidentified. These data belong to a study of beta chain features in type 1 diabetes. Regarding the study as a whole: Cells expressing TCR highly could be over-represented by cDNA sequencing. Insertion counts at VDJ junctions were lower in type 1 diabetes patients, who also showed more deletions there.

Sequenced material consisted of expressed TCRB transcripts (all of the isolated RNA was reverse transcribed). There were 3.4 million or so reads on average in the naive, central memory and regulatory T cell samples. TCRdb keeps only in-frame clones here, not all; method: immunoSEQ multiplex PCR. The table shows 450,000 or so clones, with over 9.5% occurring only once. This sequence was found in a young woman in good health. Sample: naive CD4+ T cells from blood.

The CDR3 coding sequence is TGTGCCAGCAGTTTGGTAGGGGTCGGAGGCACTGAAGCTTTCTTT. Translating gives CASSLVGVGGTEAFF. The chain uses TRBV25-1 and TRBJ1-1; tentatively, D is TRBD1 (5 bases). Per germline, CDR1 MGHDK and CDR2 SYGVNS. The CDR3 has 15 amino acids. The ends were cut back, 5 bases at V and 4 bases at J, with 17 bases in the middle.